Shown below are 23 T cell receptor beta chains from a single sample sequenced in a study of T cells in Graves' hyperthyroidism and ophthalmopathy. Amplification of TCR beta CDR3 regions used RNA as the template. The TCR CDR3 first-round RT-PCR relied on the HTBI primer set. TCRdb used MiXCR to reprocess the multiplex PCR reads, holding one entry per CDR3 protein. The data contain a few hundred thousand distinct CDR3 sequences, 46% of them singletons. Source material: peripheral blood or thyroid tissue (not recorded which). Receptors were obtained from an adult woman with Graves' disease, either hyperthyroidism or ophthalmopathy (not recorded which).

The sample holds many counts of this clonotype. This sequence joins TRBV6-5 and TRBJ2-5; tentatively, D is TRBD2 (6 bases). Germline V gives CDR1 MNHEY, CDR2 SVGAGI. CDR3 length: 16 residues. V gave up 7 bases and J gave up 5 bases, with 23 bases separating them. The CDR3 DNA follows: TGTGCCAGCATTGTTCCTGGGGACTTGTTTTACGAGACCCAGTACTTC. Translating it yields CASIVPGDLFYETQYF.

The table lists this clonotype with many counts. The J gene is TRBJ1-2, the V gene TRBV2; D remains ambiguous. There are 14 residues in the CDR3. Germline loops: CDR1 SNHLY, CDR2 FYNNEI. V was trimmed by 0 bases and J by 5 bases, leaving 10 bases between them. CDR3 coding DNA: TGTGCCAGCAGTGAAGCGAGGGATTTGTATGGCTACACCTTC. As protein: CASSEARDLYGYTF.

V and J are TRBV6-1 and TRBJ2-7; 8 nucleotides match TRBD2. This CDR3 contains 14 residues. The trim removed 5 bases at V and 3 bases at J, leaving 6 bases unmatched. The germline CDR1 and CDR2 sequences are MNHNS and SASEGT. This CDR3 reads CASSTGLGNYEQYF. CDR3 DNA: TGTGCCAGCAGTACGGGACTAGGGAACTACGAGCAGTACTTC.

The sample holds many counts of this clonotype. This chain connects TRBV20-1 to TRBJ1-5; D gene ambiguous. The CDR3 totals 14 residues. Germline values: CDR1 DFQATT, CDR2 SNEGSKA (reference sequence). The germline V and J ends were trimmed by 2 bases and 5 bases, with 13 bases remaining between them. This chain's CDR3 is CSARRSAYDQPQHF. The CDR3 DNA follows: TGCAGTGCTAGACGCAGTGCGTATGATCAGCCCCAGCATTTT.

This clonotype was counted many times. CDR3 residues: CASSLQDYSNQPQHF. The CDR3 nucleotides read TGTGCCAGCAGCTTACAGGATTATAGCAATCAGCCCCAGCATTTT. This chain links TRBV7-9 with TRBJ1-5; D not certain. V dropped 2 bases and J dropped 0 bases, with 8 bases sitting between them. The CDR3 runs 15 residues. CDR1 and CDR2 (germline): SEHNR, FQNEAQ (reference sequence).

This clonotype was detected many times. This chain links TRBV7-9 with TRBJ1-1; a weak D match, TRBD1 (6 bases). The CDR3 has 12 amino acids. The V gene lost 1 base and the J gene lost 11 bases, with 11 bases spanning the gap. Germline CDR1 SEHNR, CDR2 FQNEAQ (reference sequence). The CDR3 nucleotides are TGTGCCAGCAGCTTAGGAAGACAGGCGGCTTTCTTT. As protein: CASSLGRQAAFF.

This clonotype has a count of ten or more. The chain couples TRBV7-8 to TRBJ2-7; 8 nucleotides match TRBD2. The germline gives CDR1 SGHVS, CDR2 FQNEAQ. The J segment lost 0 bases and the V segment lost 6 bases, leaving 10 bases of the junction unmatched. The CDR3 runs 16 residues. The CDR3 region is CASRRELAASSYEQYF. CDR3 DNA sequence: TGTGCCAGCAGACGCGAACTAGCGGCCAGCTCCTACGAGCAGTACTTC.

Turning to this clonotype: A single base separates this from a much larger clone, so it may be a read error. The chain has TRBV20-1 and TRBJ1-1; D is perhaps TRBD1 (5 bases). Germline V gene lookup returns CDR1 DFQATT and CDR2 SNEGSKA (reference sequence). The CDR3 extends over 12 amino acids. The CDR3, as DNA: TGCAATGCTAGCGGACAGAACACTGAAGCTTTCTTT. Its protein is CNASGQNTEAFF.

In its sample, this clonotype was seen once. CDR3 sequence reads: CRASRGQETQHF. The DNA for the CDR3 is TGCAGGGCCTCTCGCGGACAAGAGACCCAGCATTTT. V is TRBV20-1 and J is TRBJ1-5, with a tentative D call TRBD1 (5 bases). Germline-derived CDR1 and CDR2 are DFQATT and SNEGSKA (reference sequence). The length of the CDR3 is 12 residues.

The chain joins TRBV29-1 to TRBJ2-5, with 7 bases matching TRBD2. Germline CDR1 and CDR2: SQVTM and ANQGSEA. This CDR3 spans 13 amino acids. V lost 5 bases, J lost 2 bases, and 5 bases stayed unmatched. CDR3 nucleotides: TGCAGCGTTAACGCGGGGGATCAAGAGACCCAGTACTTC. Its protein is CSVNAGDQETQYF.

The chain couples TRBV20-1 to TRBJ1-1; D is uncertain. Deletions cut 2 bases from V and 4 bases from J, with 8 bases between. CDR3 length: 12 residues. CDR1 DFQATT and CDR2 SNEGSKA come from the germline V gene (reference sequence). The CDR3 here is CSARRSSTEAFF. The CDR3 DNA is TGCAGTGCTAGACGTAGCTCCACTGAAGCTTTCTTT.

The V call is TRBV29-1, the J call TRBJ2-7; 9 bases agree with TRBD1. The length of the CDR3 is 13 residues. Germline assignment: CDR1 SQVTM and CDR2 ANQGSEA. With 6 bases clipped from V and 4 bases from J, the junction kept 7 bases outside the gene matches. CDR3 region: CSVTGTGIYEQYF. In DNA form, the CDR3 reads TGCAGCGTGACCGGGACAGGGATTTACGAGCAGTACTTC.

This clonotype was found a few times. The J gene is TRBJ2-7, the V gene TRBV28; D not resolved. The CDR3 totals 14 residues. Trimming removed 5 bases from V and 2 bases from J, with 13 bases in between. Per germline, CDR1 MDHEN and CDR2 SYDVKM. The CDR3 nucleotides read TGTGCCAGCAGTATTCCCCCTGGAACCTACGAGCAGTACTTC. Its translation: CASSIPPGTYEQYF.

This clonotype was seen ten or more times. The CDR3 DNA reads TGTGCCAGAGACGGAAGGGGGCTCACCGGGGAGCTGTTTTTT. The encoded protein is CARDGRGLTGELFF. The chain recombines TRBV19 with TRBJ2-2; TRBD1 aligns across 7 bases. Per the germline V gene, CDR1 is LNHDA and CDR2 is SQIVND (reference sequence). The CDR3 has 14 residues. Trimming at V came to 9 bases and at J to 4 bases, leaving 8 bases not matched to a gene.

This clonotype was seen a single time. The gene calls are TRBV2 and TRBJ2-7, with 7 nucleotides matching TRBD2. This CDR3 has 15 amino acids. V lost 4 bases and J lost 5; bases outside the gene matches: 11. Germline V gene lookup returns CDR1 SNHLY and CDR2 FYNNEI. The CDR3 loop reads CASSAPRGDPNEQYF. The CDR3 DNA reads as TGTGCCAGCAGTGCCCCCCGGGGGGATCCAAACGAGCAGTACTTC.

This clonotype was seen only a few times. The CDR3 is CASSWTGESNEQYF. CDR3 sequence (DNA): TGTGCCAGCAGCTGGACAGGGGAGTCGAACGAGCAGTACTTC. The rearrangement joins TRBV28 to TRBJ2-7, with 9 bases lining up with TRBD1. Germline CDR1 is MDHEN and CDR2 is SYDVKM. After removal of 6 bases from V and 5 bases from J, the junction contained 8 bases not matched to a gene. The CDR3 covers 14 residues.

In this sample, this clonotype turned up many times. V and J are TRBV10-3 and TRBJ1-5; D gene ambiguous. The CDR3 consists of 13 residues. Looked up from germline, CDR1 is ENHRY and CDR2 is SYGVKD. Deletions cut 8 bases from V and 0 bases from J, with 8 bases between. CDR3 region: CAIGPNSNQPQHF. In nucleotides, the CDR3 is TGTGCCATCGGACCGAATAGCAATCAGCCCCAGCATTTT.

The chain employs TRBV5-1 and TRBJ2-2, with 12 nucleotides matching TRBD2. In germline, CDR1 is SGHRS, CDR2 YFSETQ. The trim removed 2 bases at V and 6 bases at J, leaving 11 bases unmatched. This CDR3 contains 18 residues. In DNA, the CDR3 is TGCGCCAGCAGCTTCTCGGTGACTAGCGGGAGTTCGGCCGGGGAGCTGTTTTTT. It is translated as CASSFSVTSGSSAGELFF.

The chain is built from TRBV6-1 and TRBJ1-2; perhaps TRBD1 as D (5 bases). Germline V gene data show CDR1 as MNHNS and CDR2 as SASEGT. V was clipped by 4 bases and J by 5 bases, with 17 bases between them. CDR3 length: 15 amino acids. The CDR3 DNA reads TGTGCCAGCAGTGCGGCGAGCGGGGCCCTGTATGGCTACACCTTC. Its translation is CASSAASGALYGYTF.

The sample holds one count of this clonotype. The rearrangement uses TRBV12-3 or TRBV12-4 and TRBJ2-5; perhaps TRBD1 as D (6 bases). The CDR3 runs to 17 residues. V lost 3 bases, J lost 3 bases, and 20 bases lay in between. CDR3 DNA: TGTGCCAGCAGTTTGATAGCAGGGGATCAGCATGAAGAGACCCAGTACTTC. Residues: CASSLIAGDQHEETQYF.

V and J are TRBV10-3 and TRBJ2-5; TRBD2 aligns across 12 bases. Unmatched junction bases numbered 8, after V lost 10 bases and J lost 5 bases. The CDR3 has 14 amino acids. The V gene's germline CDR1 is ENHRY and CDR2 SYGVKD. DNA for the CDR3: TGTGCCACCGGACTAGCGGGGATGATGGAGACCCAGTACTTC. Amino acid sequence: CATGLAGMMETQYF.

This clonotype was detected ten times or more. The CDR3 DNA reads as TGTGCCAGCAGCTTATTCCGGGCCAGCGAGCAGTACTTC. The encoded protein is CASSLFRASEQYF. The J gene is TRBJ2-7, the V gene TRBV7-2; D is unresolved. The CDR3 is 13 residues long. Germline CDR1 and CDR2: SGHTA and FQGNSA. V dropped 2 bases and J dropped 6 bases, with 11 bases sitting between them.

This clonotype was picked up many times. The chain carries TRBV4-1 and TRBJ1-5; no definite D call. Germline loops: CDR1 MGHRA, CDR2 YSYEKL. V lost 1 base, J lost 0 bases, and 16 bases lay in between. CDR3 size: 18 residues. CDR3 DNA: TGCGCCAGCAGCCAAGCACCTTCGGCAGACGATAGCAATCAGCCCCAGCATTTT. Translation gives CASSQAPSADDSNQPQHF.